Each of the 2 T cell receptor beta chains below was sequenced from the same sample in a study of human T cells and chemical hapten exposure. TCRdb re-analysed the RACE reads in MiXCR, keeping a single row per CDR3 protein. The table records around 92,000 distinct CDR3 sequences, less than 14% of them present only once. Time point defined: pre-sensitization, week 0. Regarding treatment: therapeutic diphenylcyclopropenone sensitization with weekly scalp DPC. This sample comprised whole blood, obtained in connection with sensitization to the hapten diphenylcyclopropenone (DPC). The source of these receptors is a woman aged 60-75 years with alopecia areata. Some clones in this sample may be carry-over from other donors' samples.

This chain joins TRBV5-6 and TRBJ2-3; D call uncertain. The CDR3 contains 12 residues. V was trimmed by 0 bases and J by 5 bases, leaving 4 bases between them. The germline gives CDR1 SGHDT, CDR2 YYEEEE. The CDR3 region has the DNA TGTGCCAGCAGCTTGGGGGTAGATACGCAGTATTTT. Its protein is CASSLGVDTQYF.

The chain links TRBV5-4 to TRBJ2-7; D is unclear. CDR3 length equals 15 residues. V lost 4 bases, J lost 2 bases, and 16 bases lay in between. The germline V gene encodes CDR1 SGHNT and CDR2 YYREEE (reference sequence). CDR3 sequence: CASSVTQVGAYEQYF. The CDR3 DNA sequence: TGTGCCAGCAGCGTGACTCAAGTTGGGGCCTACGAGCAGTACTTC.